These T cell receptor beta chains were read from a single sample in a study of T cell changes during pregnancy in multiple sclerosis. This table comes from immunoSEQ multiplex PCR, and its TCRdb copy is limited to in-frame clones, with some not included. The sample has 45,000 to 50,000 clones; roughly 92% are singletons. The sequencing used CD8+ T cells from peripheral blood mononuclear cells, collected before pregnancy. Every receptor here comes from a female donor with multiple sclerosis, enrolled in a pregnancy study. Both conserved end residues are part of each CDR3. Each record gives: clone size, D gene, V gene, J gene, CDR3 DNA, CDR3 protein. D genes are given only for firm matches. Part of the rows lack a size; the others show once, few, many or a class for expanded clones.

>NA|TRBD2|TRBV7-9|TRBJ2-7
TGTGCCAGCAGCTCCAGGACTAGCGGGAGGGCGCACGGCTACGAGCAGTACTTC
CASSSRTSGRAHGYEQYF
>NA|NA|TRBV7-2|TRBJ1-5
TGTGCCAGCAGCTTACGAGGATATAGCAATCAGCCCCAGCATTTT
CASSLRGYSNQPQHF
>few|TRBD2|TRBV4-3|TRBJ2-3
TGCGCCAGCAGCCCAACGCCCACGGCGGGAGGCACAGATACGCAGTATTTT
CASSPTPTAGGTDTQYF
>NA|NA|TRBV27|TRBJ2-1
TGTGCCAGCACCACCCTCTGGGGGCTTAACAATGAGCAGTTCTTC
CASTTLWGLNNEQFF
>NA|NA|TRBV19|TRBJ2-7
TGTGCCAGTTCCGCGGGGCTCTACGAGCAGTACTTC
CASSAGLYEQYF
>once|TRBD2|TRBV27|TRBJ2-2
TGTGCCAGCAGTTTACTCGGGCTAGCGGTGGCCGGGGAGCTGTTTTTT
CASSLLGLAVAGELFF
>NA|NA|TRBV1|TRBJ2-7
TGCACCAGCAGCCAAGAACTCAAGATGTCAGGTTCCTACGAGCAGTACTTC
CTSSQELKMSGSYEQYF
>few|NA|TRBV4-2|TRBJ1-1
TGTGCCAGCAGCCTTTTCTTGGGAGGAGGGACTGAAGCTTTCTTT
CASSLFLGGGTEAFF
>NA|TRBD1|TRBV29-1|TRBJ2-7
TGCAGCGTTGAAGATTGGGCAGGGGGCTCCTACGAGCAGTACTTC
CSVEDWAGGSYEQYF
>NA|NA|TRBV19|TRBJ1-4
TGTGCCAGCAGCGTGGATAATGAAAAACTGTTTTTT
CASSVDNEKLFF
>NA|NA|TRBV27|TRBJ2-7
TGTGCCAGCAGTTCCAGGGCCTCCACCTACGAGCAGTACTTC
CASSSRASTYEQYF
>NA|TRBD1|TRBV28|TRBJ2-2
TGTGCCAGCACTTCCCGGGACAGGGTCACCGGGGAGCTGTTTTTT
CASTSRDRVTGELFF
>NA|NA|TRBV14|TRBJ2-2
TGTGCCAGCAGCCAAGAAGTAGCCGGGGAGCTGTTTTTT
CASSQEVAGELFF
>NA|TRBD1|TRBV19|TRBJ1-5
TGTGCCAGTACTCCGACAGGGGAAAGCAATCAGCCCCAGCATTTT
CASTPTGESNQPQHF
>NA|NA|TRBV28|TRBJ2-7
TGTGCCAGCAGTTTTGAGTTCTACGAGCAGTACTTC
CASSFEFYEQYF
>NA|NA|TRBV5-1|TRBJ2-2
TGCGCCTTTGTAGTGAACACCGGGGAGCTGTTTTTT
CAFVVNTGELFF
>NA|NA|TRBV5-1|TRBJ1-2
TGCGCCAGCAGCTTGGTGACAGGCAACTTCTATGGCTACACCTTC
CASSLVTGNFYGYTF
>NA|NA|TRBV7-9|TRBJ1-1
TGTGCCAGCAGCCCCATCCGAGGGACACCGAACACTGAAGCTTTCTTT
CASSPIRGTPNTEAFF
>NA|NA|TRBV5-1|TRBJ2-7
TGCGCCAGCAGCTTACAGGTATCCTACGAGCAGTACTTC
CASSLQVSYEQYF
>NA|NA|TRBV25-1|TRBJ2-2
TGTGCCAGCAGTGATAAGGGGCAGGGGTACACCGGGGAGCTGTTTTTT
CASSDKGQGYTGELFF